The entry that follows covers one T cell receptor beta chain sequence. This clonotype was observed a handful of times. The antigen this receptor binds is unknown. Base qualities are not recorded, but no much larger clone differs from it by a single base. V is reduced by 8 bases and J by 8 bases, leaving a spacing of 15 bases between them. Reading from cysteine to phenylalanine, the CDR3 counts 12 amino acids. This entry keeps only the CDR3 DNA: 36 bases, framed from base 1. CDR1 and CDR2 are drawn from the germline V gene: MDHEN, SYDVKM. The data derive from a study of T cells in Graves' hyperthyroidism and ophthalmopathy (dated by TCRdb to the late 2010s). Looking at the study overall: Peripheral blood samples were taken at the time of initial diagnosis, prior to any treatment. A discovery cohort of about a hundred patients, about 43 with Graves' ophthalmopathy and 55 to 60 with stable Graves' hyperthyroidism, was used to find distinguishing TCR V-J signatures. Prospective prediction of ophthalmopathy was tested in an independent validation cohort of 18 hyperthyroidism patients and around 16 patients who later progressed to ophthalmopathy. For training and testing, the 100 or so patients in the discovery cohort were randomly divided in a 7:3 ratio. In addition, the study compared T-cell repertoires in thyroid tissue and in blood from roughly six Graves' hyperthyroidism patients. After blood sampling, hyperthyroidism patients were treated with methimazole at a starting dose of 30 mg daily, and ophthalmopathy patients were treated with high-dose intravenous methylprednisolone. The paper reports TCR Vbeta CDR3 sequencing of some 140 peripheral blood samples: over 40 ophthalmopathy, approximately 74 hyperthyroidism and around 17 progressor patients.

Graves' hyperthyroidism was defined as stable when no progression to ophthalmopathy occurred over 18 months of follow-up. Hyperthyroidism patients were aged 18 to 65 years and newly diagnosed, with disease duration of less than 2 months. The study excluded patients with uncontrolled infections, other autoimmune diseases, pregnancy or lactation. Diagnoses relied on clinical symptoms, serum thyroxine and TRAb, thyroid ultrasound and orbital computed tomography. Ficoll-Paque density gradient centrifugation was used to isolate PBMCs from around 10 ml of fresh peripheral blood. Total RNA was extracted with Trizol reagent, and quality was checked on an Agilent 2100 Bioanalyzer. TCR beta CDR3 regions were amplified from RNA transcripts. The first round of RT-PCR for the TCR CDR3 was performed with the HTBI primer set and the Qiagen OneStep RT-PCR kit. Libraries were constructed in a second round of multiplex PCR, after which size selection and purification were performed. Libraries were sequenced paired-end with 100 bp reads on an Illumina HiSeq2000. As for how the authors treated the data: SOAPnuke was used to process the raw data, throwing out any read that contained adapters or uncalled bases, had a mean Phred below 15, or lacked an exact constant-primer or identifier match. COPE v1.2.5 was used to merge the high-quality paired reads, and each unique nucleotide sequence was defined as a clonotype. Clonotypes were aligned to IMGT TRBV, TRBD and TRBJ reference segments using MiTCR v1.1. The analysis was restricted to V-J combinations with a frequency above 0.0001, which together covered over 99% of the repertoires. A TCS score was defined as the ratio between F50 (clonal expansion) and ExV (chaos), using BLOSUM62-based TCRdist between CDR3 peptides within each V-J. Welch's t-statistics and random forest reduced approximately 520 V-J features to fewer than 15, which were used in a naive Bayes classifier (R e1071). TCRdb reprocessing: public reads trimmed at Q25 with fastp, clones called with MiXCR, in-frame beta chains kept. Rows matching on CDR3 protein sequence are summarized as one entry with the most common DNA and genes. The V and J calls come from TCRdb's annotation, not from the publication. For this sample the table gives hundreds of thousands of distinct CDR3 sequences, of which roughly 15% were detected only once. Around 4% of the sample is in the top ten clones.

Study-wide conclusions, independent of this receptor: Ophthalmopathy was separated from stable hyperthyroidism by a 13 V-J signature model, with approximately 85% sensitivity and 81% to 83% specificity obtained in cross-validation and 80%/75% obtained in testing. Sample size was not statistically predetermined, and blinding of investigators to group allocation was not performed. Most expanded thyroid clonotypes (frequency above 0.001) were also detected in blood, suggesting blood repertoires may reflect thyroid immune responses. In validation, the model predicted progression to ophthalmopathy a median of roughly 6.5 months before onset, with over 60% sensitivity and 72.22% specificity.

The source of this sequence is a woman in her twenties or thirties with Graves' hyperthyroidism. Sequenced sample: blood. Recombination joined TRBV28 with TRBJ1-2; TRBD1 could be the D gene, as 6 bases match. Here the CDR3 is given as CASFRGAVGYTF. The nucleotides read TGTGCCAGCTTCAGGGGCGCCGTGGGCTACACCTTC.